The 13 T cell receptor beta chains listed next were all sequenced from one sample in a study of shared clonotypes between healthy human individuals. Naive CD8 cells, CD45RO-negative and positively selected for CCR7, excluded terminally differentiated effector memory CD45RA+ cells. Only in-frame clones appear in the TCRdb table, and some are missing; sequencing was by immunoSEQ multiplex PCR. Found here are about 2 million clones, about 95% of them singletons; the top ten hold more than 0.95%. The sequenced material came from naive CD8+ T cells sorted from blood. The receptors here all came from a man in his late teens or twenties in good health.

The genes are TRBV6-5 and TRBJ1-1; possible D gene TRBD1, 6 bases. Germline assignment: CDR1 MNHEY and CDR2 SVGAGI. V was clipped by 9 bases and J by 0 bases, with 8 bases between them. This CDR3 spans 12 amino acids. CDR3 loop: CASGQMNTEAFF. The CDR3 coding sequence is TGTGCCAGTGGACAGATGAACACTGAAGCTTTCTTT.

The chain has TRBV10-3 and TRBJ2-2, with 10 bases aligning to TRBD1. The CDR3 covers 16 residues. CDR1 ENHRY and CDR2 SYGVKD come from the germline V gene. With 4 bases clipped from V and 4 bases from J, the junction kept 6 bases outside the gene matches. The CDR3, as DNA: TGTGCCATCAGTGGACAGGGGGCCCCCCCCACCGGGGAGCTGTTTTTT. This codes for CAISGQGAPPTGELFF.

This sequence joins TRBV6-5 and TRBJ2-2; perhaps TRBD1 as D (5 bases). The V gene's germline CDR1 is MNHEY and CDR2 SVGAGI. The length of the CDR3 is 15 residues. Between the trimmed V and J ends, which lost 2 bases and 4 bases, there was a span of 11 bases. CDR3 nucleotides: TGTGCCAGCAGTTACAGGGGCGCCCCCACCGGGGAGCTGTTTTTT. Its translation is CASSYRGAPTGELFF.

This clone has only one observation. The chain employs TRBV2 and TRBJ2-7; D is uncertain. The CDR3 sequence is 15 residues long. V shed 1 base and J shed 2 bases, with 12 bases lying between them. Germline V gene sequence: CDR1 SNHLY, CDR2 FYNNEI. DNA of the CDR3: TGTGCCAGCAGTGAAGTTGGGCGGCTAACCTACGAGCAGTACTTC. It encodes CASSEVGRLTYEQYF. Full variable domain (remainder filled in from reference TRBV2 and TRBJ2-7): EPEVTQTPSHQVTQMGQEVILRCVPISNHLYFYWYRQILGQKVEFLVSFYNNEISEKSEIFDDQFSVERPDGSNFTLKIRSTKLEDSAMYFCASSEVGRLTYEQYFGPGTRLTVT.

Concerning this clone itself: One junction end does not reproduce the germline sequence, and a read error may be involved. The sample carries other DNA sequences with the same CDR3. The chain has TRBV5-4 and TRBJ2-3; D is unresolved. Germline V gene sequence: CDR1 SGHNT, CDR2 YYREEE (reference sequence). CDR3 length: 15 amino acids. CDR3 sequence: CASSLLERESDTQYF. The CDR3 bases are TGTGCCAGTAGCTTGCTAGAGCGCGAATCAGATACGCAGTATTTT.

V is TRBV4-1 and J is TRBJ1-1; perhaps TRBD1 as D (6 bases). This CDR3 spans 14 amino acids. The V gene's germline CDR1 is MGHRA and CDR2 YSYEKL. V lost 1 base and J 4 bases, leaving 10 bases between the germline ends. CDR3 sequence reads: CASSQVGGPTEAFF. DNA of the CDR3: TGCGCCAGCAGCCAAGTGGGGGGGCCCACTGAAGCTTTCTTT.

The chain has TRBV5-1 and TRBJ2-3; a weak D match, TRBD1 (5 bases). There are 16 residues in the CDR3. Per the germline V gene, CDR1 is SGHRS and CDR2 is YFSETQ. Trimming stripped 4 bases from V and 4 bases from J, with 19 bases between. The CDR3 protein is CASSPVGPPGADTQYF. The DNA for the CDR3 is TGCGCCAGCAGCCCGGTGGGGCCCCCCGGAGCAGATACGCAGTATTTT.

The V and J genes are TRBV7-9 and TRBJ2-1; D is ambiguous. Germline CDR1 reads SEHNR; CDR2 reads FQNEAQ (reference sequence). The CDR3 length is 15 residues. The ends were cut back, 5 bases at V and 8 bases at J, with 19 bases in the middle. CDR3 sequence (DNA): TGTGCCAGCAGCCCCACTGAGACAAACTTCGATGAGCAGTTCTTC. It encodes CASSPTETNFDEQFF.

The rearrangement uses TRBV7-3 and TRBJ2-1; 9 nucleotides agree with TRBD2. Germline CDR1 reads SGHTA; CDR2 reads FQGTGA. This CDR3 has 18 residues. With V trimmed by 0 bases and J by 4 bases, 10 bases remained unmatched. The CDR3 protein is CASSLTWVGLAGYNEQFF. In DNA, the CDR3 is TGTGCCAGCAGCTTAACCTGGGTGGGGCTAGCGGGGTACAATGAGCAGTTCTTC.

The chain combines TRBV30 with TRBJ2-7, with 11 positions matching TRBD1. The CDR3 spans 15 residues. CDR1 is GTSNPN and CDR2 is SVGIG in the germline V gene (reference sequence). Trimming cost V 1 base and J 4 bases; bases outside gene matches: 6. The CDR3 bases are TGTGCCTGGAGTGGTCCGGACAGGGGGCTATACGAGCAGTACTTC. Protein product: CAWSGPDRGLYEQYF.

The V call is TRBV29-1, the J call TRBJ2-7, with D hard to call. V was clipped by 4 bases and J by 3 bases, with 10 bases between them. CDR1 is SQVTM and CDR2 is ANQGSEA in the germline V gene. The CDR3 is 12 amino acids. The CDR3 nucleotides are TGCAGCGTTGTAGTTAGAAGCTACGAGCAGTACTTC. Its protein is CSVVVRSYEQYF.

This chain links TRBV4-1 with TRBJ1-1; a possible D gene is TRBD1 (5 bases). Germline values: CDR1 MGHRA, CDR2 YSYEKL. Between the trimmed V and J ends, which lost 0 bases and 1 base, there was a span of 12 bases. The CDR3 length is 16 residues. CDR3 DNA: TGCGCCAGCAGCCAAGAACCGGGACTCCAGAACACTGAAGCTTTCTTT. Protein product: CASSQEPGLQNTEAFF.

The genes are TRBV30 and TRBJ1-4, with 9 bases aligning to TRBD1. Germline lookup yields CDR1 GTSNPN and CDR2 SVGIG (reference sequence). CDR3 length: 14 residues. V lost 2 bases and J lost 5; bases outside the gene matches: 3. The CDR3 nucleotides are TGTGCCTGGAGTCCCGGACAGGGGAATGAAAAACTGTTTTTT. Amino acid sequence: CAWSPGQGNEKLFF.